These T cell receptor beta chains were read from a single sample in a study of CD8 T cells in Susac syndrome. From the immunoSEQ multiplex PCR reads, TCRdb called clonotypes with MiXCR, one entry per CDR3 protein. The sample includes 160,000 or so distinct CDR3 sequences, approximately 95% of them seen just once. Sequenced material: CD8+ T cells from PBMCs. The receptors were sampled from a human donor with multiple sclerosis. The conserved cysteine and the conserved F or W are not part of the CDR3 here.

TRBV20-1,TRBJ2-3,SAWESHTDTQY
TRBV12-3/TRBV12-4,TRBJ2-7,ASSFQGEQY
TRBV14,TRBJ2-2,ASSPNTGELF
TRBV3-1,TRBJ2-2,ASSQVWGTGELF
TRBV7-9,TRBJ2-1,ASSARTSTYNEQF
TRBV12-5,TRBJ2-1,ASGPYPTSRNEQF
TRBV7-9,TRBJ2-7,ASSLNPSGPEQY
TRBV2,TRBJ1-2,ASSVRDRDAYGYT
TRBV12-3/TRBV12-4,TRBJ2-7,ASSFGGARYEQY
TRBV27,TRBJ2-7,ASSRPGTGNEQY
TRBV29-1,TRBJ1-2,SVPPGYGYT
TRBV9,TRBJ1-5,ASSVVETGTTKSGGNQPQH
TRBV27,TRBJ2-5,ASSPSGHREETQY
TRBV7-2,TRBJ2-1,ASSPGQVAYNEQF
TRBV13,TRBJ2-7,ASSLGTGRYEQY
TRBV4-1,TRBJ1-2,ASSQDRQGNYGYT
TRBV7-9,TRBJ1-2,ASSLVSGTVNYGYT
TRBV28,TRBJ1-1,AITRGFMNTEAF
TRBV25-1,TRBJ2-2,ASRGLPTGELF